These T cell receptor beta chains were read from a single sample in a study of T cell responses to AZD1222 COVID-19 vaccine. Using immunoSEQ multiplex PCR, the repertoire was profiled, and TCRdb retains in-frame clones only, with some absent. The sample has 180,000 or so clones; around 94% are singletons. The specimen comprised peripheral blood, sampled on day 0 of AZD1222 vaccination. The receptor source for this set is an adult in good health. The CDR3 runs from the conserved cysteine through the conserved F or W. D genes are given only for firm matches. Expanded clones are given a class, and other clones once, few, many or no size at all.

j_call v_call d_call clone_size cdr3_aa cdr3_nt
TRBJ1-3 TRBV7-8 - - CASSPWTVSGNTIYF TGTGCCAGCAGCCCTTGGACAGTCTCTGGAAACACCATATATTTT
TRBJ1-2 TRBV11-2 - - CASSLGRENGYTF TGTGCCAGCAGCTTAGGCAGGGAGAATGGCTACACCTTC
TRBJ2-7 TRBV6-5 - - CASSRAGEQYF TGTGCCAGCAGTAGGGCCGGGGAGCAGTACTTC
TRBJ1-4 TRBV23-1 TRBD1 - CASSHSHRGWEKLFF TGCGCCAGCAGTCATTCGCACAGGGGTTGGGAAAAACTGTTTTTT
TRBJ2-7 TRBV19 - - CASSILGAGRQEQYF TGTGCCAGTAGTATACTAGGGGCAGGTCGTCAGGAGCAGTACTTC
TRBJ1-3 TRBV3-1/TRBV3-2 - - CASSRKTDSGNTIYF TGTGCCAGCAGCCGCAAGACCGACTCTGGAAACACCATATATTTT
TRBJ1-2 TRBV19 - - CASSNTPSKRMNYGYTF TGTGCCAGTAGCAACACTCCCTCCAAGCGCATGAACTATGGCTACACCTTC
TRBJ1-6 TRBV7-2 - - CASCQRYNSPLHF TGTGCCAGCTGTCAACGCTATAATTCACCCCTCCACTTT
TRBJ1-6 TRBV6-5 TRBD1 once CASRAGTGNSPLHF TGTGCCAGCAGAGCCGGGACAGGCAATTCACCCCTCCACTTT
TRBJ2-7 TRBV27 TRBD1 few CASSLSRKGQGRGYEQYF TGTGCCAGCAGTTTATCTAGAAAGGGACAGGGAAGAGGCTACGAGCAGTACTTC
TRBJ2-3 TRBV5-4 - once CASSLAGRRGDTQYF TGTGCCAGCAGCTTGGCGGGTAGGAGGGGTGATACGCAGTATTTT
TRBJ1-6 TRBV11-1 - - CASSRSGNNSPLHF TGTGCCAGCAGCAGATCAGGGAATAATTCACCCCTCCACTTT
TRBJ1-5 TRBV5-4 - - CASSLGGDRASPQHF TGTGCCAGCAGCTTGGGGGGGGATCGGGCTTCGCCCCAGCATTTT
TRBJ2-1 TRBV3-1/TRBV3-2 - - CASSQPTGEQFF TGTGCCAGCAGCCAGCCGACGGGTGAGCAGTTCTTC
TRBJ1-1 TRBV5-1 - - CASSLALTGRTEAFF TGCGCCAGCAGCTTGGCCCTCACAGGAAGGACTGAAGCTTTCTTT
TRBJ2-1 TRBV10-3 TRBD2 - CAISGTSGYNEQFF TGTGCCATCAGCGGGACTAGCGGTTACAATGAGCAGTTCTTC
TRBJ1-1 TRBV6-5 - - CASFGGKDAFF TGTGCCAGCTTTGGGGGTAAGGATGCTTTCTTT
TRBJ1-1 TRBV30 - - CAWSKTDPIITEAFF TGTGCCTGGAGTAAGACAGATCCAATTATCACTGAAGCTTTCTTT
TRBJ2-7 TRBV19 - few CASRDSLRTYEQYF TGTGCCAGTAGGGACAGTCTCCGCACCTACGAGCAGTACTTC
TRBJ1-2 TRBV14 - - CASSQEGRRVLGQQGVSYTF TGTGCCAGCAGCCAAGAGGGGCGTAGAGTGTTGGGCCAGCAGGGTGTTAGCTACACCTTC
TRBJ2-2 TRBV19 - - CASNLNTGELFF TGTGCCAGTAATCTGAACACCGGGGAGCTGTTTTTT
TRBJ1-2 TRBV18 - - CASSPENRLKSGYTF TGTGCCAGCTCACCAGAGAATAGGTTGAAAAGTGGCTACACCTTC
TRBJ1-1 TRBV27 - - CASSPGAFMNTEAFF TGTGCCAGCAGTCCAGGGGCGTTTATGAACACTGAAGCTTTCTTT
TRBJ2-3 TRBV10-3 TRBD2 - CATGGFSSTDTQYF TGTGCCACGGGGGGGTTCTCTAGCACAGATACGCAGTATTTT
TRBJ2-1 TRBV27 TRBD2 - CASSRVPGLNIHEQFF TGTGCCAGCAGTCGCGTCCCGGGACTAAATATCCATGAGCAGTTCTTC
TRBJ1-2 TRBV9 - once CASSVGGHLANYGYTF TGTGCCAGCAGCGTAGGGGGACATCTCGCTAACTATGGCTACACCTTC
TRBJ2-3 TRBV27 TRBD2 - CASRSSGGNTQYF TGTGCCAGCAGGTCCAGCGGGGGAAATACGCAGTATTTT
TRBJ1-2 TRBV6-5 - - CASSRDYYGYTF TGTGCCAGCTCTCGGGACTACTATGGCTACACCTTC
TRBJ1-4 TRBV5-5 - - CASSLGQLATNEKLFF TGTGCCAGCAGCCTAGGACAGCTTGCAACTAATGAAAAACTGTTTTTT
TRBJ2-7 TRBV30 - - CAWTRGEGWQYF TGTGCCTGGACCAGGGGTGAGGGATGGCAGTACTTC
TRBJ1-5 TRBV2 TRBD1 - CASRTGQLSQPQHF TGTGCCAGCAGAACGGGACAGTTGAGTCAGCCCCAGCATTTT
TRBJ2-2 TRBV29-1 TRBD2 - CSVLGTSLGPGELFF TGCAGCGTCCTAGGGACTAGCCTCGGCCCCGGGGAGCTGTTTTTT
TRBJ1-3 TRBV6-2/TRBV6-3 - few CASSYLQARQRNTIYF TGTGCCAGCAGTTATCTCCAGGCGCGGCAGCGAAACACCATATATTTT
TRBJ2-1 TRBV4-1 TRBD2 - CASSDSGTSETYNEQFF TGCGCCAGCAGCGACTCCGGGACTAGCGAGACCTACAATGAGCAGTTCTTC